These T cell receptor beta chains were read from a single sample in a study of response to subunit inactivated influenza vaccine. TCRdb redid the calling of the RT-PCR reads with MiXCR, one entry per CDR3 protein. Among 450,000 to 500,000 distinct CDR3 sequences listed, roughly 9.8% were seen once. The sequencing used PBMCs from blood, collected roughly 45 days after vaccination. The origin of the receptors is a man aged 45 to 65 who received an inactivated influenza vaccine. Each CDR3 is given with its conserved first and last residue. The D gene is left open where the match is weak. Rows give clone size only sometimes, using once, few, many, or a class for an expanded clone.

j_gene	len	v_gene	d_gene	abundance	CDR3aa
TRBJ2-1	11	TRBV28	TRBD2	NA	CASRGLAGDFF
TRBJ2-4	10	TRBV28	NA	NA	CATAGSIQYF
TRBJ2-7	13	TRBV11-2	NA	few	CASSLNEGLEQYF
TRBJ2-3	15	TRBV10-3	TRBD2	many	CAIQAGGPRTDTQYF
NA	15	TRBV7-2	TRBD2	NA	CASSSAGLENNEQYF
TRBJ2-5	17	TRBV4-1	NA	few	CASSPIGTGQGGETQYF
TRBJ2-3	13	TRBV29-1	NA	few	CSVAQGSTDTQYF
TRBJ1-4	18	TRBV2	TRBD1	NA	CASRRGQGALATNEKLFF
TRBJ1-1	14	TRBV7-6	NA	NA	CASSLGDGGTEAFF
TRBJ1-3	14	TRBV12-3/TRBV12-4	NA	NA	CASNIPGTGNTIYF
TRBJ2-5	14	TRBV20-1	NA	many	CSARPSGGRETQYF
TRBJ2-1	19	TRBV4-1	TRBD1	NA	CASSQVIGVGTGVYNEQFF
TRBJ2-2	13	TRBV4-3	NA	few	CASSEQHTGELFF
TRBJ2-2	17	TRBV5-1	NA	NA	CASSAGGGQTNTGELFF
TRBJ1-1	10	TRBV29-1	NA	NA	CSVAGVEAFF
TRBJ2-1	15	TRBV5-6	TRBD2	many	CASSLTLAGYNEQFF
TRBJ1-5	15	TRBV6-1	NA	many	CASSAQGASNQPQHF
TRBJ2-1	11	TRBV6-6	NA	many	CASSYRNEQFF
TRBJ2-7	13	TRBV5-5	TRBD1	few	CASSFLEGGQGYF
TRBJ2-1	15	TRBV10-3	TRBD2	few	CAIMGEREGYNEQFF
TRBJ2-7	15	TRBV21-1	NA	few	CASSGRRDRTYEQYF
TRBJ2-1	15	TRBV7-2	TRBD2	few	CASAEGLVRSREQFF
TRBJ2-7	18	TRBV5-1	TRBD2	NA	CASSLGAGASGRVFEQYF
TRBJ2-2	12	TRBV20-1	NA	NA	CSARQGSGELFF
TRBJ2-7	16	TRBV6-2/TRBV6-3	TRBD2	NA	CASSRPAERGPYEQYF
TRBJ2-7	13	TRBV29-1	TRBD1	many	CSVTTGSTYEQYF
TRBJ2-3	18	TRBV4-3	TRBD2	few	CASSQEWLLAGGTDTQYF
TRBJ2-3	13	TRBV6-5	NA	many	CASSYWGADTQYF
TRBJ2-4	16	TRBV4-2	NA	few	CASSRRDSLDKNIQYF
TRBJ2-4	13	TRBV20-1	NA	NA	CSARGTAGNIQYF
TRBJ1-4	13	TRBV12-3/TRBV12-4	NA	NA	CASSRIGGEKLFF
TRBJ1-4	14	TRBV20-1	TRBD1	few	CSARAGQADEKLFF
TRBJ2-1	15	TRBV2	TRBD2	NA	CASSEPSGGDNEQFF
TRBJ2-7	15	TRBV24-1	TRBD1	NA	CATSDSGTGRTGQYF
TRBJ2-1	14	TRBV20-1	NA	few	CSARPLDRVNEQFF
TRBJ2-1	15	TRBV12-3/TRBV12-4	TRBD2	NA	CASSDSGEIYNEQFF
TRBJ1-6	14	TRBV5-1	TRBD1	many	CASSLDRQGSPLHF
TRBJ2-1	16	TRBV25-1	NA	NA	CASSEIGIGRNNEQFF
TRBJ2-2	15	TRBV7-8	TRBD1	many	CASSLGRGLDGELFF
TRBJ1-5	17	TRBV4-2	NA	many	CASSQGDGGAIHQPQHF
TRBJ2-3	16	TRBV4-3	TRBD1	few	CASSLTRTGPTDTQYF
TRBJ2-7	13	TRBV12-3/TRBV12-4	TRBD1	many	CASSTGTGLEQYF
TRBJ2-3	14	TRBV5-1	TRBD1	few	CASSWGTDTDTQYF
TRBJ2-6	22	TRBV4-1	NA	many	CASSQDMVQNHGTLSGANVLTF
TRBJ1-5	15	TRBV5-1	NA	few	CASSETSGANQPQHF
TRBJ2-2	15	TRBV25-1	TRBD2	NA	CASSGLAGVNGELFF
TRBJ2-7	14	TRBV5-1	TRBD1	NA	CASKKTGGTYEQYF
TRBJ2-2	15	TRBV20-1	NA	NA	CSASHRLESTGELFF
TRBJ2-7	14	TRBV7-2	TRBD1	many	CASKKDRLSYEQYF
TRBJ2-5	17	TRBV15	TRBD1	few	CATSRDPRQGQQETQYF
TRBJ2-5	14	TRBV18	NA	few	CASSPPPGRETQYF
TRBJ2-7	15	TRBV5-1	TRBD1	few	CASSVTGGAIYEQYF
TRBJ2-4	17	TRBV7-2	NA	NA	CASSPLPYASSKNIQYF
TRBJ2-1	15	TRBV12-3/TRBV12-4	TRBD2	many	CASTRLAGMSNEQFF
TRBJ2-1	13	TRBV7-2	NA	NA	CASSLSRANEQFF
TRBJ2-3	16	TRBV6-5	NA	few	CASSYGWGGRTDTQYF